The following is a T cell receptor beta chain sequence with its context. Its specificity is not known. Trimming stripped 0 bases from V and 7 bases from J, with 16 bases between. Germline CDR1 and CDR2: SGDLS and YYNGEE. CDR3 size: 16 residues. UMIs and sample barcodes were carried by the TCR alpha and TCR beta cDNA libraries that 5'RACE produced using constant-segment primers. TCRdb re-analysed the 5' RACE reads in MiXCR, keeping a single row per CDR3 protein. The sample has hundreds of thousands of distinct CDR3 sequences, 15% to 20% seen once. The data derive from a study of T-cell memory formation after mild COVID-19. Study summary: TCR clusters largely stayed donor specific.

Study outcomes and limitations: What remained unconfirmed was the SARS-CoV-2 specificity of second-wave clones peaking on day 37.

Sequenced material: PBMCs or a T cell subset sorted from them (not recorded which). The TCR was taken from an adult woman who had mild COVID-19 (a few samples of this study predate the infection). Cell type and time point are not known. The genes are TRBV9 and TRBJ1-4, with a weak D call TRBD1 (5 bases). The CDR3 spells CASSVASGDIGEKLFF. The CDR3 nucleotides read TGTGCCAGCAGCGTAGCTTCGGGGGATATAGGTGAAAAACTGTTTTTT.